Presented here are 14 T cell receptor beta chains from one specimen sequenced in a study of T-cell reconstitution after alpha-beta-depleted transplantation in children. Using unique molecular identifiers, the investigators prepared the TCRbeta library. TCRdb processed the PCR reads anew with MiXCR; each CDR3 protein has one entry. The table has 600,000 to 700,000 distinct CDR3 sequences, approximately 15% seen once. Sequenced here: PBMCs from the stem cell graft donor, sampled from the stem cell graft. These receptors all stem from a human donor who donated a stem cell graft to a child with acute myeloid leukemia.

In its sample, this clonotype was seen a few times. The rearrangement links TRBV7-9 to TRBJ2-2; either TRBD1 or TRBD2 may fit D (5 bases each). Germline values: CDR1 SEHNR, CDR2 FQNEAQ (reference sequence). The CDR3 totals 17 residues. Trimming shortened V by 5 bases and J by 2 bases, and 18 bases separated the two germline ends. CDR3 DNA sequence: TGTGCCAGCAGCGGATTCTCCGGGACGGATAACACCGGGGAGCTGTTTTTT. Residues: CASSGFSGTDNTGELFF.

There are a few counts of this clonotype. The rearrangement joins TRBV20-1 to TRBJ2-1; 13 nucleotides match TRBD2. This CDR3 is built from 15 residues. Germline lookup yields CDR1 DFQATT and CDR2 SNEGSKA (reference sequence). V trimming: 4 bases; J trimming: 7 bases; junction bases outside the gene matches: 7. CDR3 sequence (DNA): TGCAGTGCTACCCCGGGACTAGCGGGGCAAAATGAGCAGTTCTTC. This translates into CSATPGLAGQNEQFF.

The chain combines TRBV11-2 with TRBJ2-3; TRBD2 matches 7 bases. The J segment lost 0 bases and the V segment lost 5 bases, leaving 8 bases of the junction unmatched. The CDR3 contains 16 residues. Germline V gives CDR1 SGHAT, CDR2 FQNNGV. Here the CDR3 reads CASSARGLTSTDTQYF. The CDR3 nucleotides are TGTGCCAGCAGCGCGCGGGGACTAACTAGCACAGATACGCAGTATTTT.

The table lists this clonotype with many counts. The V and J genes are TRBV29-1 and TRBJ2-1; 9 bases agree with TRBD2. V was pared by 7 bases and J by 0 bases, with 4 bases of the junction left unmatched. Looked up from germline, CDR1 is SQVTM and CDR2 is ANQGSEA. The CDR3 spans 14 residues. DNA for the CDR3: TGCAGCGAGCGTAGCGGGGGCTCCTACAATGAGCAGTTCTTC. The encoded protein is CSERSGGSYNEQFF.

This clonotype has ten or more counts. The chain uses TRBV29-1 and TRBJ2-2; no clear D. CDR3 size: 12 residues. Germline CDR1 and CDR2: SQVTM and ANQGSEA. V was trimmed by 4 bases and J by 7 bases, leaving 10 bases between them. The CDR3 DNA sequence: TGCAGCGTTGTTCTTGGTAGCGGGGAGCTGTTTTTT. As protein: CSVVLGSGELFF.

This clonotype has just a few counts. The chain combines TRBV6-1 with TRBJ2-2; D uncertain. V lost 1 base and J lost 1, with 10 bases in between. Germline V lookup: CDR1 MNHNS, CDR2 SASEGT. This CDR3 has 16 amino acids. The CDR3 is CASSEVWTLNTGELFF. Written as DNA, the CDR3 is TGTGCCAGCAGTGAAGTGTGGACGTTGAACACCGGGGAGCTGTTTTTT.

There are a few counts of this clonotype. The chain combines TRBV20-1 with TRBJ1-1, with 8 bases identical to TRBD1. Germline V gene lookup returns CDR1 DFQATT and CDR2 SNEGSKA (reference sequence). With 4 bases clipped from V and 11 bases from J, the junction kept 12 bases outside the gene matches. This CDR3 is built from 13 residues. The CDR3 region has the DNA TGCAGTGCTAACAGGGGGGACCAGACGGGGGCTTTCTTT. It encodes CSANRGDQTGAFF.

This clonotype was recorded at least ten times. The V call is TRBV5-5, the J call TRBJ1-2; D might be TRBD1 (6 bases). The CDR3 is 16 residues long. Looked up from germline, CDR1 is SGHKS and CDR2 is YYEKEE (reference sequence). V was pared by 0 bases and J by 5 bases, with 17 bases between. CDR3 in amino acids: CASSLDAGAGRYGYTF. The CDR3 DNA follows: TGTGCCAGCAGCTTGGATGCGGGGGCAGGCCGGTATGGCTACACCTTC.

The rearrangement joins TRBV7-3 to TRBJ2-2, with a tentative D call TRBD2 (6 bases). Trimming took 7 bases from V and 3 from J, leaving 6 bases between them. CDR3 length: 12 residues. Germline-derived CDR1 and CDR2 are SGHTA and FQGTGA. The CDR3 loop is CASTGDTGELFF. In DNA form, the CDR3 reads TGTGCCAGCACGGGGGACACCGGGGAGCTGTTTTTT. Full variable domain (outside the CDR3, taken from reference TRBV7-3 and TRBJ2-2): GAGVSQTPSNKVTEKGKYVELRCDPISGHTALYWYRQSLGQGPEFLIYFQGTGAADDSGLPNDRFFAVRPEGSVSTLKIQRTERGDSAVYLCASTGDTGELFFGEGSRLTVL.

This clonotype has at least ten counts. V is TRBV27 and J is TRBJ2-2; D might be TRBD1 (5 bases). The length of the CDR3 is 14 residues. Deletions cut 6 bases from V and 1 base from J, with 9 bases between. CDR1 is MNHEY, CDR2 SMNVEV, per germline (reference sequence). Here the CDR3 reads CASSITGNTGELFF. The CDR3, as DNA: TGTGCCAGCAGCATAACAGGGAACACCGGGGAGCTGTTTTTT.

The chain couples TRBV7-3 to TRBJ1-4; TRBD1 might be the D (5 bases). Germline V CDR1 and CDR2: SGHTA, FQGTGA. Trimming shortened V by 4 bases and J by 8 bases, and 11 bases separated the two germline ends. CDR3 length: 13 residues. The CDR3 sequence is CASSSGLGEKLFF. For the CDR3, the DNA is TGTGCCAGCAGCTCGGGACTTGGCGAAAAACTGTTTTTT. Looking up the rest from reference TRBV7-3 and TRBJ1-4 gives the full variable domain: GAGVSQTPSNKVTEKGKYVELRCDPISGHTALYWYRQSLGQGPEFLIYFQGTGAADDSGLPNDRFFAVRPEGSVSTLKIQRTERGDSAVYLCASSSGLGEKLFFGSGTQLSVL.

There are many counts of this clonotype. CDR3 coding DNA: TGTGCCAGCAGTTCCCGGGACAGTAAGACTGAAGCTTTCTTT. This sequence encodes CASSSRDSKTEAFF. The V and J genes are TRBV6-5 and TRBJ1-1; 7 positions match TRBD1. This CDR3 has 14 residues. J gave up 5 bases and V 4 bases, and 7 bases lay outside the gene matches. The germline gives CDR1 MNHEY, CDR2 SVGAGI.

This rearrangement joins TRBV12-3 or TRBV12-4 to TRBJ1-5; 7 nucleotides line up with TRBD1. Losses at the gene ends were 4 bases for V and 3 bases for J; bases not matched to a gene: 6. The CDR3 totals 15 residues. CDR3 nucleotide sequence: TGTGCCAGCAGTTCGGGACAGACTTTCAATCAGCCCCAGCATTTT. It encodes CASSSGQTFNQPQHF.

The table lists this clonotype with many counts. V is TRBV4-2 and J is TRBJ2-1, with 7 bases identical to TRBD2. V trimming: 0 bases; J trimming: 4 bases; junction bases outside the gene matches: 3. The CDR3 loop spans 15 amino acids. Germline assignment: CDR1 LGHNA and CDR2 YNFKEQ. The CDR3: CASSQEVGGYNEQFF. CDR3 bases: TGTGCCAGCAGCCAAGAGGTGGGGGGGTACAATGAGCAGTTCTTC.